The entry below gives a single TCR beta chain sequence along with its context. A much bigger clone sits one base away, suggesting this may be a read error. This is likely a read error, given that the CDR3 carries no conserved phenylalanine or tryptophan at its end. If no ophthalmopathy appeared within 18 months of follow-up, hyperthyroidism was termed stable. These data originate in a study of Graves' ophthalmopathy and Graves' hyperthyroidism. Study information: Peripheral blood was gathered at first diagnosis, ahead of any treatment whatsoever.

Beta-chain TCR CDR3 regions were amplified from RNA transcripts. An opening RT-PCR round employed HTBI primers and preceded a second-round multiplex PCR. Via MiXCR, TCRdb re-called the multiplex PCR reads, giving one row per CDR3 protein. The repertoire consists of 400,000 or so distinct CDR3 sequences, with 15% occurring once and the leading ten covering roughly 7%. The CDR3 spans 12 residues. V lost 6 bases and J lost 10, with 15 bases in between. The sample consisted of peripheral blood. This clonotype was sampled from a woman aged 18-29 years with stable Graves' hyperthyroidism. The J gene is TRBJ1-2, the V gene TRBV12-3 or TRBV12-4, with D unresolved. CDR3 protein: CASSPRSFPYTV. CDR3 nucleotides: TGTGCCAGCAGCCCACGGTCCTTCCCCTACACCGTC.